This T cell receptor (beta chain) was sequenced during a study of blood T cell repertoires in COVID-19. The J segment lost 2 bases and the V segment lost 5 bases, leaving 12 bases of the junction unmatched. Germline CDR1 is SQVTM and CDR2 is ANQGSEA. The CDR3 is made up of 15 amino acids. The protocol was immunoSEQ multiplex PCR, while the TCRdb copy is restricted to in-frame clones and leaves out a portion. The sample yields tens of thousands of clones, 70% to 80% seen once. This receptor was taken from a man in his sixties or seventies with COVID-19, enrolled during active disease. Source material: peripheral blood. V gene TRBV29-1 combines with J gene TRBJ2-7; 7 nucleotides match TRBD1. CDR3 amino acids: CSVLLLWQGAYEQYF. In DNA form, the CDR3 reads TGCAGCGTTCTTCTCCTGTGGCAGGGGGCCTACGAGCAGTACTTC.